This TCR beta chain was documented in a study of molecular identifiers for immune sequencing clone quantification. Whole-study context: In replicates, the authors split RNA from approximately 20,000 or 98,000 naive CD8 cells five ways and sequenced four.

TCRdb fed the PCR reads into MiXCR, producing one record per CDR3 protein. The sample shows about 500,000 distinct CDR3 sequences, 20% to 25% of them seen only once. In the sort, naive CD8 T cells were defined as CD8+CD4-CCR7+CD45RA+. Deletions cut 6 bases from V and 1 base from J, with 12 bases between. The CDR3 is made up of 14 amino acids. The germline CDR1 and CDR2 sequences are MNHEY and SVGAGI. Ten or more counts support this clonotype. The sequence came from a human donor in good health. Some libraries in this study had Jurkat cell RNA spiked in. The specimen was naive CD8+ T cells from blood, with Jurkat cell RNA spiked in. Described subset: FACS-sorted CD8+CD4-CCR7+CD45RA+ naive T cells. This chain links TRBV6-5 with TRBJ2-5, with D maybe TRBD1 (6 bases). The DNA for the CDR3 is TGTGCCAGCAGCGAAACAGGGTTCCAAGAGACCCAGTACTTC. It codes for CASSETGFQETQYF.